This is a list of T cell receptor beta chains from one sample in a study of cytomegalovirus exposure and HLA in healthy donors. This table comes from immunoSEQ multiplex PCR, and its TCRdb copy is limited to in-frame clones, with some not included. The clone table shows about 77,000 clones, with the ten largest holding roughly an eighth. The specimen was PBMCs. The receptors come from a middle-aged man in good health and CMV-seropositive. Each CDR3 is given with its conserved first and last residue.

cdr3_aa | cdr3_length | v_call
CAWSVRGGRSNQPQHF | 16 | TRBV30
CASSTSWASNYGYTF | 15 | TRBV5-5
CASSLHRINTEAFF | 14 | TRBV7-2
CASSESPGLMTEAFF | 15 | TRBV6-1
CASSLLAGDYNEQFF | 15 | TRBV7-3
CAISPLPAGDGYTF | 14 | TRBV10-3
CASSPMTSGVINEQFF | 16 | TRBV5-1
CASSQRSSGRAGANVLTF | 18 | TRBV4-2
CATGTGPYEQYF | 12 | TRBV2
CASSVAGIGEQYF | 13 | TRBV9
CASSSGLAGAYEQYF | 15 | TRBV7-9
CASRYVLNTEAFF | 13 | TRBV6-5
CSVERVRGETQYF | 13 | TRBV29-1
CASSPFQGHQGETQYF | 16 | TRBV4-1
CASRRGTGPDGYTF | 14 | TRBV7-9
CASSLGPGGSSDTQYF | 16 | TRBV7-7
CASSLDRDGLAGYGYTF | 17 | TRBV5-6
CATAGGQGGYGYTF | 14 | TRBV19
CASKAGANTGELFF | 14 | TRBV6-1
CASSSRTPNEQFF | 13 | TRBV19
CAISEEGGGYPGTEAFF | 17 | TRBV10-3
CASSPATNEKLFF | 13 | TRBV5-1
CSVAGRNGYTF | 11 | TRBV29-1
CATSRGGGRSGDTQYF | 16 | TRBV15
CASSPSGQGGAETQYF | 16 | TRBV18
CASSEEGDTEAFF | 13 | TRBV2
CASSVSGTGELFF | 13 | TRBV9
CASSDSGNTIYF | 12 | TRBV9
CAHSSSPISGQGTYEQYF | 18 | TRBV5-1
CASSPDSTPQPQHF | 14 | TRBV18
CASSPRGAKETQYF | 14 | TRBV5-6
CASSLATGGGLETQYF | 16 | TRBV7-2
CASSPTGGENSPLHF | 15 | TRBV6-1
CASSRGQGEDTEAFF | 15 | TRBV7-9
CASSVSGAGANVLTF | 15 | TRBV2
CASSYWQYTEAFF | 13 | TRBV19
CSVGKTGGQQETQYF | 15 | TRBV29-1
CASSLARGPQETQYF | 15 | TRBV7-6
CASSFQGRGRQETQYF | 16 | TRBV27
CASSAPGGVGSPLHF | 15 | TRBV19
CASSWTGNGGGYTF | 14 | TRBV2
CASSWGLAPTGELFF | 15 | TRBV7-3
CASNLGGAFTGELFF | 15 | TRBV5-1
CASSSTGGLETQYF | 14 | TRBV7-3
CASSPWTGYGAFF | 13 | TRBV19
CASSWTGEGHQETQYF | 16 | TRBV5-6
CASSTESYNEQFF | 13 | TRBV19
CASSQELGQGADTQYF | 16 | TRBV11-2
CASRTGGFGGTEAFF | 15 | TRBV28
CASSYSTGRGDYGYTF | 16 | TRBV6-5